The 27 T cell receptor beta chains listed next were all sequenced from one sample in a study of T-cell reconstitution after alpha-beta-depleted transplantation in children listed by TCRdb under 2016. Library generation was performed with PCR. Instrument used: Illumina HiSeq 2500. TCR library preparation used molecular barcoding, with unique molecular identifiers applied to normalize quantification of the TCRbeta repertoire. Using fastp trimming at Q25 and MiXCR clonotype assembly, TCRdb reanalyzed the public sequencing data and kept in-frame beta chains. Each entry merges the rows of one CDR3 protein and shows their most common DNA and genes. In this sample the table shows some 340,000 distinct CDR3 sequences, 10% of which occur a single time. Under 3% of the sample is taken by the ten largest. The specimen comprised PBMCs from the stem cell graft donor, sampled from the stem cell graft. The receptors derive from a human donor who donated a stem cell graft to a child with acute lymphoblastic leukemia.

This chain links TRBV24-1 with TRBJ2-1; 9 bases fit TRBD2. Germline V gene sequence: CDR1 KGHDR, CDR2 SFDVKD. V dropped 3 bases and J dropped 1; count of bases not matched to a gene: 3. This CDR3 region has 16 residues. The CDR3 region has the DNA TGTGCCACCAGTGATAGTAGCGGGAGATCCTACAATGAGCAGTTCTTC. It translates to CATSDSSGRSYNEQFF.

The chain combines TRBV28 with TRBJ1-1, with 7 bases aligning to TRBD1. In germline, CDR1 is MDHEN, CDR2 SYDVKM. V gave up 10 bases and J gave up 3 bases; unmatched junction bases: 14. CDR3 length equals 15 residues. The CDR3, as DNA: TGTGCCATCATAAGGGGGCTGGGATGGTACACTGAAGCTTTCTTT. It translates to CAIIRGLGWYTEAFF.

The gene calls are TRBV7-9 and TRBJ2-1; D is uncertain. Trimming stripped 3 bases from V and 9 bases from J, with 9 bases between. Germline loops: CDR1 SEHNR, CDR2 FQNEAQ (reference sequence). The CDR3 loop spans 12 amino acids. This chain's CDR3 is CASSFKSREQFF. As DNA, the CDR3 is TGTGCCAGCAGCTTTAAAAGCCGTGAGCAGTTCTTC.

This chain uses TRBV4-1 with TRBJ2-7, with no clear D. Germline V gene data show CDR1 as MGHRA and CDR2 as YSYEKL. There are 15 residues in the CDR3. V dropped 1 base and J dropped 0 bases, with 10 bases sitting between them. CDR3 protein: CASSQAPGSSYEQYF. CDR3 nucleotide sequence: TGCGCCAGCAGCCAAGCTCCCGGTTCCTCCTACGAGCAGTACTTC.

The sample holds a few counts of this clonotype. The V call is TRBV2, the J call TRBJ1-5; D is possibly TRBD1 (6 bases). With 10 bases removed from V and 7 bases from J, the gap between germline ends came to 20 bases. Germline V lookup: CDR1 SNHLY, CDR2 FYNNEI. CDR3 length: 14 amino acids. The CDR3 DNA reads as TGTGCCACCCGATGGGGGCAGGTTGGCCAGCCCCAGCATTTT. Translating it yields CATRWGQVGQPQHF.

This clonotype was picked up many times. The chain combines TRBV6-2 or TRBV6-3 with TRBJ2-1, with D perhaps TRBD2 (6 bases). This CDR3 has 14 amino acids. Trimming cost V 11 bases and J 0 bases, with 14 bases left between them. Germline V lookup: CDR1 MNHEY, CDR2 SVGEGT. The CDR3 protein is CAAGAGYSYNEQFF. The CDR3 region has the DNA TGTGCCGCTGGGGCGGGGTACTCCTACAATGAGCAGTTCTTC.

This clonotype has only a few counts. The chain uses TRBV7-8 and TRBJ2-1; possibly TRBD2 for D (5 bases). Per the germline V gene, CDR1 is SGHVS and CDR2 is FQNEAQ. CDR3 length equals 14 residues. V shed 2 bases and J shed 6 bases, with 11 bases lying between them. CDR3 coding DNA: TGTGCCAGCAGCTTATCACTAGGGTCCAATGAGCAGTTCTTC. Translating it yields CASSLSLGSNEQFF.

This clonotype has a count of ten or more. For the CDR3, the DNA is TGTGCCAGCAGTTACAGGCTAAATGAGCAGTTCTTC. This sequence encodes CASSYRLNEQFF. The chain joins TRBV6-6 to TRBJ2-1; the D is unclear. Trimming took 2 bases from V and 7 from J, leaving 6 bases between them. The CDR3 loop spans 12 amino acids. Germline CDR1 reads MNHNY; CDR2 reads SVGAGI (reference sequence).

This clonotype was observed a handful of times. This sequence joins TRBV29-1 and TRBJ1-2, with unresolved D. The germline V and J ends were trimmed by 0 bases and 3 bases, with 20 bases remaining between them. Per germline, CDR1 SQVTM and CDR2 ANQGSEA. The length of the CDR3 is 17 residues. The DNA for the CDR3 is TGCAGCGTTGAAGATTTGCACGGGCTTGAGGATTACTATGGCTACACCTTC. Its protein is CSVEDLHGLEDYYGYTF.

The table lists this clonotype with many counts. The V call is TRBV27, the J call TRBJ2-7; the D gene is possibly TRBD2 (5 bases). With 3 bases removed from V and 4 bases from J, the gap between germline ends came to 16 bases. This CDR3 is built from 15 residues. Looked up from germline, CDR1 is MNHEY and CDR2 is SMNVEV (reference sequence). The CDR3 loop reads CASSLDSAGVYEQYF. The CDR3 DNA follows: TGTGCCAGCAGTTTGGATAGCGCGGGCGTTTACGAGCAGTACTTC.

This clonotype has only a few counts. This chain links TRBV11-2 with TRBJ2-1; TRBD2 matches at 9 bases. V gave up 4 bases and J gave up 4 bases; unmatched junction bases: 14. The CDR3 loop spans 18 amino acids. Germline-derived CDR1 and CDR2 are SGHAT and FQNNGV. The CDR3 spells CASSSPGMLAGRYNEQFF. The CDR3 DNA reads TGTGCCAGCAGCTCCCCCGGCATGCTAGCGGGGCGATACAATGAGCAGTTCTTC. The entire variable domain, with the rest obtained from reference TRBV11-2 and TRBJ2-1, is as follows: EAGVAQSPRYKIIEKRQSVAFWCNPISGHATLYWYQQILGQGPKLLIQFQNNGVVDDSQLPKDRFSAERLKGVDSTLKIQPAKLEDSAVYLCASSSPGMLAGRYNEQFFGPGTRLTVL.

This clonotype was picked up many times. This chain uses TRBV20-1 with TRBJ2-3; the match to TRBD2 covers 8 bases. Germline CDR1 DFQATT, CDR2 SNEGSKA (reference sequence). V trimming: 8 bases; J trimming: 4 bases; junction bases outside the gene matches: 8. CDR3 length equals 13 residues. For the CDR3, the DNA is TGCAGTTGTCCGGGAGGGACCGCAGATACGCAGTATTTT. Amino acid sequence: CSCPGGTADTQYF.

The J gene is TRBJ1-1, the V gene TRBV6-2 or TRBV6-3; 7 nucleotides align to TRBD1. CDR1 and CDR2 from the germline V gene are MNHEY and SVGEGT. V shed 3 bases and J 6 bases; nucleotides not matched to a gene: 4. This CDR3 is 13 amino acids long. CDR3 region: CASSYSGTAEAFF. In DNA, the CDR3 is TGTGCCAGCAGTTATTCGGGGACAGCTGAAGCTTTCTTT.

This clonotype was counted only a few times. The chain has TRBV5-1 and TRBJ2-1; D is tentatively TRBD1 or TRBD2 (6 bases each). There are 15 residues in the CDR3. Germline V lookup: CDR1 SGHRS, CDR2 YFSETQ. V was shortened by 0 bases and J by 8 bases, with 15 bases between the two germline ends. CDR3 in amino acids: CASSLGVRGGDEQFF. Written as DNA, the CDR3 is TGCGCCAGCAGCTTGGGGGTCAGGGGAGGCGATGAGCAGTTCTTC.

This clonotype has only a few counts. The V call is TRBV7-8, the J call TRBJ2-4; a weak D match, TRBD1 (5 bases). This CDR3 region has 18 residues. CDR1 is SGHVS, CDR2 FQNEAQ, per germline. V was clipped by 2 bases and J by 0 bases, with 17 bases between them. CDR3 bases: TGTGCCAGCAGCTTAAACAGTCCGTGGGGCGCAGCCAAAAACATTCAGTACTTC. Translated: CASSLNSPWGAAKNIQYF.

This clonotype was observed many times. V gene TRBV7-2 combines with J gene TRBJ2-2; 10 nucleotides match TRBD2. CDR3 length: 17 residues. Germline V gene data show CDR1 as SGHTA and CDR2 as FQGNSA. V gave up 1 base and J gave up 4 bases; unmatched junction bases: 6. CDR3: CASSLGPSGRRTGELFF. The DNA of the CDR3 is TGTGCCAGCAGCTTAGGCCCTAGCGGGAGACGCACCGGGGAGCTGTTTTTT.

The chain has TRBV7-9 and TRBJ2-1; perhaps TRBD2 as D (6 bases). This CDR3 region has 16 residues. The ends were cut back, 2 bases at V and 5 bases at J, with 16 bases in the middle. CDR1 is SEHNR and CDR2 is FQNEAQ in the germline V gene (reference sequence). For the CDR3, the DNA is TGTGCCAGCAGCTTAATGATCGGGAGAGGGGACAATGAGCAGTTCTTC. Its protein product is CASSLMIGRGDNEQFF. Looking up the rest from reference TRBV7-9 and TRBJ2-1 gives the full variable domain: DTGVSQNPRHKITKRGQNVTFRCDPISEHNRLYWYRQTLGQGPEFLTYFQNEAQLEKSRLLSDRFSAERPKGSFSTLEIQRTEQGDSAMYLCASSLMIGRGDNEQFFGPGTRLTVL.

This clonotype has more than one count but fewer than ten. The V gene is TRBV28, the J gene TRBJ1-4; no clear D gene. Looked up from germline, CDR1 is MDHEN and CDR2 is SYDVKM. V was clipped by 4 bases and J by 5 bases, with 8 bases between them. This CDR3 has 13 residues. The CDR3 protein is CASSSPRNEKLFF. The CDR3 DNA reads TGTGCCAGCAGTTCCCCCAGGAATGAAAAACTGTTTTTT.

J is TRBJ2-1 and V is TRBV15; TRBD2 agrees at 13 bases. Germline trimming cut 0 bases from V and 4 bases from J; bases unmatched to any gene: 12. Germline CDR1 reads LNHNV; CDR2 reads YYDKDF (reference sequence). The CDR3 has 20 residues. The CDR3 region has the DNA TGTGCCACCAGCAGAGATCAAGGGACTAGCGGGAAAGGCCCTTACAATGAGCAGTTCTTC. As protein: CATSRDQGTSGKGPYNEQFF.

This clonotype was detected a few times. The J gene is TRBJ2-3, the V gene TRBV2; no firm D call. The CDR3 is made up of 15 amino acids. Germline V gives CDR1 SNHLY, CDR2 FYNNEI. The V end was cut by 1 base, the J end by 1 base, with 9 bases between. The CDR3 protein is CASSEVVPRTDTQYF. In DNA form, the CDR3 reads TGTGCCAGCAGTGAAGTGGTGCCCCGCACAGATACGCAGTATTTT.

This clonotype was detected only a few times. The rearrangement joins TRBV11-2 to TRBJ2-5, with 7 bases fitting TRBD2. The CDR3 spans 18 residues. The germline gives CDR1 SGHAT, CDR2 FQNNGV. The trim removed 4 bases at V and 5 bases at J, leaving 19 bases unmatched. This CDR3 is CASSSTLVAGYSWETQYF. The CDR3 coding sequence is TGTGCCAGCAGCTCCACCTTGGTAGCGGGCTACTCCTGGGAGACCCAGTACTTC. The variable domain in full, with the rest retrieved from reference TRBV11-2 and TRBJ2-5, is EAGVAQSPRYKIIEKRQSVAFWCNPISGHATLYWYQQILGQGPKLLIQFQNNGVVDDSQLPKDRFSAERLKGVDSTLKIQPAKLEDSAVYLCASSSTLVAGYSWETQYFGPGTRLLVL.

The CDR3 nucleotides read TGTGCCAGCAGCGCCCTTCGGGGGACAGGGGGCAGTTTGGGCAATTCACCCCTCCACTTT. It encodes CASSALRGTGGSLGNSPLHF. This rearrangement joins TRBV9 to TRBJ1-6, with 12 bases fitting TRBD1. The junction had 17 bases not matched to a gene; V was cut back by 3 bases and J by 7 bases. The length of the CDR3 is 20 residues. Looked up from germline, CDR1 is SGDLS and CDR2 is YYNGEE.

There are a few counts of this clonotype. The chain combines TRBV5-5 with TRBJ1-6; no firm D call. The CDR3 sequence is 13 residues long. Germline V CDR1 and CDR2: SGHKS, YYEKEE (reference sequence). Trimming removed 4 bases at V and 8 bases at J, with 10 bases between. CDR3 DNA: TGTGCCAGCAGCACCGGACCCGATTCACCCCTCCACTTT. Its translation is CASSTGPDSPLHF.

This clonotype was seen only a few times. This chain joins TRBV20-1 and TRBJ2-7; 9 bases match TRBD2. The V and J ends lost 0 bases and 0 bases, in that order; junction bases with no gene match: 6. The CDR3 has 16 amino acids. Germline V gives CDR1 DFQATT, CDR2 SNEGSKA (reference sequence). The CDR3 bases are TGCAGTGCTAGAGATATGAATAGCGGGAGCTCCTACGAGCAGTACTTC. It specifies CSARDMNSGSSYEQYF.

V and J are TRBV2 and TRBJ2-7; tentative D call: TRBD2 (5 bases). The CDR3 sequence is 14 residues long. Trimming removed 3 bases at V and 4 bases at J, with 13 bases between. Germline CDR1 SNHLY, CDR2 FYNNEI. CDR3 in DNA: TGTGCCAGCAGTGATCACCGGGGTGGATACGAGCAGTACTTC. Encoded protein: CASSDHRGGYEQYF.

This chain joins TRBV7-9 and TRBJ2-1, with 15 bases fitting TRBD2. The CDR3 loop spans 16 amino acids. The trim removed 4 bases at V and 6 bases at J, leaving 4 bases unmatched. CDR1 and CDR2 from the germline V gene are SEHNR and FQNEAQ (reference sequence). The CDR3 here is CASSSGTSGRPNEQFF. DNA of the CDR3: TGTGCCAGCAGCTCTGGGACTAGCGGGAGGCCCAATGAGCAGTTCTTC.

The genes are TRBV29-1 and TRBJ2-7, with D unresolved. Germline V lookup: CDR1 SQVTM, CDR2 ANQGSEA. The CDR3 runs to 12 residues. Trimming pared 0 bases from V and 1 base from J, leaving 4 bases between. The CDR3 loop is CSVEDSSYEQYF. CDR3 coding DNA: TGCAGCGTTGAAGACAGTTCCTACGAGCAGTACTTC.